This TCR beta chain was obtained from a study of blood T cell repertoires in COVID-19. On the study more broadly: There were acute and convalescent COVID-19 samples, and they came from the United States, Italy and Spain.

Assay used: immunoSEQ multiplex PCR; TCRdb lists only in-frame clones, some missing. The sample includes about 300,000 clones, 80% to 90% of them seen just once. Those enrolled, adults aged roughly 18 to 100 years, came from roughly 23 US areas. Clinical history as reported by participants underpinned cohort assignment. Donors of Cohort 3 who recovered were those that had two negative PCRs, clearance, or symptom resolution. The specimen was PBMCs or T cells enriched from blood (not recorded which). The clonotype was recovered from a man aged 25 to 45 who had recovered from COVID-19.

CDR3: CASFSGTPHTQYF. Written as DNA, the CDR3 is TGTGCCAGTTTTAGCGGGACCCCTCATACGCAGTATTTT. This chain uses TRBV6-6 with TRBJ2-3; TRBD2 matches 8 bases. The CDR3 has 13 residues. V shed 9 bases, J shed 7 bases, and the junction held 9 bases outside the gene matches. The germline gives CDR1 MNHNY, CDR2 SVGAGI (reference sequence).